A single sample gave rise to the 16 T cell receptor beta chains below, sequenced in a study of T cell changes during pregnancy in multiple sclerosis. The protocol was immunoSEQ multiplex PCR, while the TCRdb copy is restricted to in-frame clones and leaves out a portion. The table lists about 80,000 clones, 90% to 95% of them singletons, with around 3% in the top ten. The source material was peripheral blood, sampled before pregnancy. Receptors originate from a female donor with multiple sclerosis, enrolled in a pregnancy study.

The chain recombines TRBV11-1 with TRBJ2-1; the D gene is possibly TRBD2 (7 bases). Germline loops: CDR1 SGHAT, CDR2 FQDESV (reference sequence). Trimming cost V 2 bases and J 9 bases, with 11 bases left between them. The CDR3 runs 13 residues. The CDR3 spells CASSLRGAGEQFF. CDR3 DNA: TGTGCCAGCAGCTTACGGGGGGCGGGTGAGCAGTTCTTC.

The chain uses TRBV29-1 and TRBJ2-3; D is undetermined. V lost 8 bases and J 3 bases, leaving 15 bases between the germline ends. This CDR3 spans 13 amino acids. CDR1 is SQVTM, CDR2 ANQGSEA, per germline. The DNA of the CDR3 is TGCAGCTTCCAGTCTAGTAAGACAGATACGCAGTATTTT. Residues: CSFQSSKTDTQYF.

DNA for the CDR3: TGTGCCAGCAGCAGACTACGGGCAGGCCAAGAGACCCAGTACTTC. Protein: CASSRLRAGQETQYF. The chain links TRBV5-6 to TRBJ2-5, with D perhaps TRBD2 (5 bases). Germline V CDR1 and CDR2: SGHDT, YYEEEE. The V end was cut by 4 bases, the J end by 1 base, with 14 bases between. This CDR3 spans 15 amino acids.

V gene TRBV7-3 combines with J gene TRBJ2-1; D gene unclear. The V gene's germline CDR1 is SGHTA and CDR2 FQGTGA. The CDR3 totals 13 residues. Trimming removed 4 bases at V and 9 bases at J, with 13 bases between. The CDR3 reads CASSYSPVGEQFF. The CDR3 coding sequence is TGTGCCAGCAGCTATAGCCCGGTCGGTGAGCAGTTCTTC.

The chain carries TRBV6-5 and TRBJ1-5; 10 nucleotides match TRBD1. Germline assignment: CDR1 MNHEY and CDR2 SVGAGI. The CDR3 runs 14 residues. After removal of 2 bases from V and 5 bases from J, the junction contained 0 bases not matched to a gene. As DNA, the CDR3 is TGTGCCAGCAGTTACGGGACAGGGGATCAGCCCCAGCATTTT. Encoded protein: CASSYGTGDQPQHF.

The CDR3 protein is CACTLADPYEQYF. In DNA form, the CDR3 reads TGTGCCTGCACCCTAGCGGACCCCTACGAGCAGTACTTC. The genes are TRBV30 and TRBJ2-7; TRBD2 matches at 7 bases. CDR3 size: 13 residues. The V gene's germline CDR1 is GTSNPN and CDR2 SVGIG (reference sequence). The V segment lost 6 bases and the J segment 2 bases; nucleotides outside the gene matches: 7. Using reference TRBV30 and TRBJ2-7 for the parts outside the CDR3, the full variable domain is SQTIHQWPATLVQPVGSPLSLECTVEGTSNPNLYWYRQAAGRGLQLLFYSVGIGQISSEVPQNLSASRPQDRQFILSSKKLLLSDSGFYLCACTLADPYEQYFGPGTRLTVT.

The chain is built from TRBV4-2 and TRBJ1-4; D gene uncertain. The V end lost 5 bases, the J end lost 4 bases, and 14 bases lay between the germline ends. The germline V gene encodes CDR1 LGHNA and CDR2 YNFKEQ. This CDR3 has 15 amino acids. This chain's CDR3 is CASSASGVGNEKLFF. The CDR3 DNA follows: TGTGCCAGCAGCGCATCGGGTGTTGGTAATGAAAAACTGTTTTTT.

The chain recombines TRBV18 with TRBJ2-1; 7 bases align to TRBD2. CDR1 is KGHSH and CDR2 is LQKENI in the germline V gene. This CDR3 has 14 residues. The V and J ends lost 0 bases and 8 bases, in that order; junction bases with no gene match: 4. The CDR3 DNA reads as TGTGCCAGCTCACCACCGACTAGCCCCCATGAGCAGTTCTTC. Protein: CASSPPTSPHEQFF.

V is TRBV11-2 and J is TRBJ2-1, with 11 positions matching TRBD2. Germline-derived CDR1 and CDR2 are SGHAT and FQNNGV. The CDR3 loop spans 16 amino acids. V shed 5 bases and J 4 bases; nucleotides not matched to a gene: 7. The CDR3 here is CASSNLAGGPYNEQFF. CDR3 DNA: TGTGCCAGCAGCAATCTAGCGGGAGGTCCGTACAATGAGCAGTTCTTC.

The chain employs TRBV19 and TRBJ1-5; weak D call: TRBD1 (5 bases). Germline V gene data show CDR1 as LNHDA and CDR2 as SQIVND (reference sequence). Trimming cost V 1 base and J 5 bases, with 24 bases left between them. The CDR3 is made up of 19 amino acids. CDR3 DNA sequence: TGTGCCAGTAGTATAGCTGTCGGGGGGGGTCCCCTAGGAGATCAGCCCCAGCATTTT. This codes for CASSIAVGGGPLGDQPQHF.

The V and J genes are TRBV2 and TRBJ1-1; 11 bases match TRBD1. The CDR3 has 17 amino acids. CDR1 SNHLY and CDR2 FYNNEI come from the germline V gene. Trimming at V came to 6 bases and at J to 8 bases, leaving 17 bases not matched to a gene. The chain's CDR3 is CASSLKHPGQGAQEAFF. The DNA of the CDR3 is TGTGCCAGCAGCCTAAAGCACCCTGGACAGGGGGCGCAGGAAGCTTTCTTT.

The J gene is TRBJ1-1, the V gene TRBV28; the match to TRBD1 covers 7 bases. Germline V lookup: CDR1 MDHEN, CDR2 SYDVKM. Unmatched junction bases numbered 8, after V lost 5 bases and J lost 14 bases. The CDR3 runs 11 residues. In DNA form, the CDR3 reads TGTGCCAGCAGTGGCTCAGGGGGTTGGTTCTTT. Translation gives CASSGSGGWFF.

A single count supports this clone. CDR3 in amino acids: CASSLVGQTYEQYF. The CDR3 DNA reads as TGTGCCAGCAGCTTAGTCGGACAGACCTACGAGCAGTACTTC. The V and J genes are TRBV7-9 and TRBJ2-7; TRBD1 is a possible D gene (6 bases). Germline V CDR1 and CDR2: SEHNR, FQNEAQ (reference sequence). The CDR3 sequence is 14 residues long. V gave up 1 base and J gave up 2 bases, with 9 bases separating them.

V gene TRBV5-4 combines with J gene TRBJ2-7, with 11 bases matching TRBD2. The ends lost 4 bases at V and 7 bases at J; junction bases unmatched: 10. From germline, CDR1 is SGHNT and CDR2 YYREEE (reference sequence). The CDR3 has 15 amino acids. As DNA, the CDR3 is TGTGCCAGCAGCATATCACTAGCGGGAGCCAGTGAGCAGTACTTC. Its protein product is CASSISLAGASEQYF.

The chain is built from TRBV19 and TRBJ2-6; 8 bases fit TRBD1. The V gene's germline CDR1 is LNHDA and CDR2 SQIVND (reference sequence). After removal of 6 bases from V and 0 bases from J, the junction contained 16 bases not matched to a gene. The CDR3 is made up of 20 amino acids. The CDR3 nucleotides are TGTGCCAGTAGGGGGGTGGGCCAGGGGGCCGTAGCCTCTGGGGCCAACGTCCTGACTTTC. This translates into CASRGVGQGAVASGANVLTF.

In this sample, this clone turned up a few times. J is TRBJ2-1 and V is TRBV29-1; D is perhaps TRBD1 (6 bases). The CDR3 sequence is 12 residues long. Per germline, CDR1 SQVTM and CDR2 ANQGSEA. CDR3 region: CNTVSGGHEQFF. In nucleotides, the CDR3 is TGCAACACTGTAAGTGGGGGCCATGAGCAGTTCTTC.